This T cell receptor beta chain was captured in a study of regulatory T cells in long-lasting Graves disease. Study results and caveats: The persistent group shared 2,500 to 3,000 public clonotypes, more than the approximately 970 shared by new patients.

Described time point: newly diagnosed GD, antithyroid drugs for less than 3 months. The TCR library was made from RNA that had been extracted from PBMCs in TRIzol. On this clonotype: The antigen is not known.

Construction of TCR beta libraries relied on iRepertoire HTBI primers and on Arm-PCR targeting CDR3 regions. TCRdb processed the multiplex PCR reads anew with MiXCR; each CDR3 protein has one entry. The table lists 680,000 or so distinct CDR3 sequences, about 15% of them singletons. These data were also filed under a second study, of T cells in Graves' hyperthyroidism and ophthalmopathy.

The sequence was obtained from a woman in her 30s with Graves disease. Source: peripheral blood mononuclear cells (PBMCs), taken at new diagnosis, from a patient treated with antithyroid drugs.

CDR3 protein: CASTPLWRGNTEAFF. The CDR3 DNA sequence: TGTGCCAGCACCCCCTTGTGGAGGGGGAACACTGAAGCTTTCTTT. V and J are TRBV11-1 and TRBJ1-1; D possibly corresponds to TRBD1 (5 bases). The CDR3 loop spans 15 amino acids. Trimming pared 7 bases from V and 1 base from J, leaving 16 bases between. Germline CDR1 and CDR2: SGHAT and FQDESV (reference sequence). Drawing the rest from reference TRBV11-1 and TRBJ1-1, the complete variable domain is EAEVAQSPRYKITEKSQAVAFWCDPISGHATLYWYRQILGQGPELLVQFQDESVVDDSQLPKDRFSAERLKGVDSTLKIQPAELGDSAMYLCASTPLWRGNTEAFFGQGTRLTVV.